The next 7 T cell receptor beta chains were all read from a single sample in a study of blood T cell repertoires in COVID-19. The protocol was immunoSEQ multiplex PCR, while the TCRdb copy is restricted to in-frame clones and leaves out a portion. This sample has about 260,000 clones, with about 87% found just once. The source material was peripheral blood. The source is a woman aged 70-85 years with COVID-19, enrolled during active disease.

This clone was picked up one time. The CDR3 DNA follows: TGTGCCAGCACTCCACCAACCGGGACACCTGAAGCTTTCTTT. Translating it yields CASTPPTGTPEAFF. This chain links TRBV6-6 with TRBJ1-1, with D perhaps matching TRBD1 (6 bases). The V gene lost 7 bases and the J gene lost 6 bases, with 18 bases spanning the gap. The CDR3 has 14 residues. Per germline, CDR1 MNHNY and CDR2 SVGAGI (reference sequence).

The rearrangement uses TRBV3-1 (or the pseudogene TRBV3-2) and TRBJ1-2, with D perhaps TRBD1 (5 bases). Germline CDR1 LGHDT, CDR2 YNNKEL (reference sequence). Trimming removed 4 bases at V and 7 bases at J, with 13 bases between. The length of the CDR3 is 13 residues. The CDR3 region is CASSPQGVGGYTF. The CDR3 nucleotides read TGTGCCAGCAGCCCCCAGGGCGTTGGTGGCTACACCTTC.

This clone was seen a few times. This chain connects TRBV6-6 to TRBJ2-4; a possible D gene is TRBD2 (5 bases). The CDR3 extends over 16 amino acids. Per the germline V gene, CDR1 is MNHNY and CDR2 is SVGAGI (reference sequence). V shed 0 bases and J shed 1 base, with 10 bases lying between them. The CDR3 sequence is CASSYSLAGAKNIQYF. CDR3 DNA sequence: TGTGCCAGCAGTTACTCCCTAGCTGGGGCCAAAAACATTCAGTACTTC.

V is TRBV24-1 and J is TRBJ2-7; 10 bases fit TRBD1. CDR3 length: 16 amino acids. V dropped 8 bases and J dropped 3; count of bases not matched to a gene: 12. CDR1 is KGHDR, CDR2 SFDVKD, per germline. The CDR3 DNA sequence: TGTGCCACCACCTCAACCCCGGGACAGGGGCACTACGAGCAGTACTTC. This codes for CATTSTPGQGHYEQYF.

V gene TRBV9 combines with J gene TRBJ2-2; D gene unclear. CDR3 size: 14 residues. Germline CDR1 and CDR2: SGDLS and YYNGEE. Trimming shortened V by 3 bases and J by 6 bases, and 12 bases separated the two germline ends. In DNA, the CDR3 is TGTGCCAGCAGCGGTGCACAAAGTGCCGGGGAGCTGTTTTTT. Translating gives CASSGAQSAGELFF.

The chain uses TRBV5-4 and TRBJ1-1, with D possibly being TRBD1 (5 bases). Germline V gives CDR1 SGHNT, CDR2 YYREEE (reference sequence). CDR3 length equals 15 residues. The germline V and J ends were trimmed by 0 bases and 6 bases, with 15 bases remaining between them. CDR3 in amino acids: CASSLVGAHRAEAFF. DNA of the CDR3: TGTGCCAGCAGCTTGGTAGGGGCCCACAGAGCTGAAGCTTTCTTT.

The chain links TRBV30 to TRBJ1-4; 7 nucleotides align to TRBD1. Per germline, CDR1 GTSNPN and CDR2 SVGIG (reference sequence). The CDR3 contains 17 residues. Trimming removed 1 base from V and 4 bases from J; junction bases left unmatched: 12. This chain's CDR3 is CAWSAFLQGLGNEKLFF. The CDR3 bases are TGTGCCTGGAGTGCGTTCCTACAGGGGCTCGGTAATGAAAAACTGTTTTTT.